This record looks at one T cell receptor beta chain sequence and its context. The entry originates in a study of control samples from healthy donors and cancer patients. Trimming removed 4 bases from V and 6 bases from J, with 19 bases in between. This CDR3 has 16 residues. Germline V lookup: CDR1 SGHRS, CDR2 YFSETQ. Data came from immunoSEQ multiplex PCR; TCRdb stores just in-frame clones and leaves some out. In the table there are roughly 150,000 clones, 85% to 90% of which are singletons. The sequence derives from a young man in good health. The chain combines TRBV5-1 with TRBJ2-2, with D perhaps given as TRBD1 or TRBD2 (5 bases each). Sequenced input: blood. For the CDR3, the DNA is TGCGCCAGCAGCCCCGGGGCAGGGAGAAGCGCCGGGGAGCTGTTTTTT. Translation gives CASSPGAGRSAGELFF.